Below, 20 T cell receptor beta chains from the same sample are listed, as sequenced in a study of blood T cell repertoires in COVID-19. Repertoires were generated with immunoSEQ multiplex PCR, while TCRdb's copy carries only in-frame clones and drops some. Among over 200,000 clones listed, around 89% were seen once. Sequenced input: PBMCs or T cells enriched from blood (not recorded which). The receptor set was obtained from a woman in her forties with acute COVID-19.

The V and J genes are TRBV24-1 and TRBJ2-3; 12 bases fit TRBD2. The germline gives CDR1 KGHDR, CDR2 SFDVKD. The J segment lost 4 bases and the V segment lost 4 bases, leaving 5 bases of the junction unmatched. The CDR3 loop spans 16 amino acids. CDR3 region: CATSDPSGRAPDTQYF. The CDR3, as DNA: TGTGCCACCAGTGACCCTAGCGGGAGGGCCCCAGATACGCAGTATTTT.

The rearrangement joins TRBV18 to TRBJ2-3, with D perhaps TRBD1 (6 bases). This CDR3 has 16 amino acids. Germline CDR1 and CDR2: KGHSH and LQKENI. With 3 bases removed from V and 5 bases from J, the gap between germline ends came to 18 bases. CDR3 loop: CASSPFRDKGEDTQYF. DNA for the CDR3: TGTGCCAGCTCACCGTTCCGGGACAAAGGGGAAGATACGCAGTATTTT.

V is TRBV19 and J is TRBJ1-4; 7 positions agree with TRBD1. Germline CDR1 is LNHDA and CDR2 is SQIVND (reference sequence). V dropped 5 bases and J dropped 2; count of bases not matched to a gene: 11. This CDR3 contains 17 residues. The CDR3 nucleotides read TGTGCCAGTAGTCCACGACAGGGCAGTACGACTAATGAAAAACTGTTTTTT. This encodes CASSPRQGSTTNEKLFF.

The chain has TRBV5-1 and TRBJ2-7, with D hard to call. Germline lookup yields CDR1 SGHRS and CDR2 YFSETQ. This CDR3 has 15 amino acids. The germline V and J ends were trimmed by 0 bases and 0 bases, with 10 bases remaining between them. In DNA form, the CDR3 reads TGCGCCAGCAGCTTGGCTCCTGTGAGCTCCTACGAGCAGTACTTC. Its protein product is CASSLAPVSSYEQYF.

The rearrangement joins TRBV30 to TRBJ1-2, with D hard to call. This CDR3 comprises 13 residues. With 0 bases removed from V and 6 bases from J, the gap between germline ends came to 11 bases. Per germline, CDR1 GTSNPN and CDR2 SVGIG (reference sequence). The CDR3 protein is CAWSVQSGHGYTF. The CDR3 DNA follows: TGTGCCTGGAGTGTTCAGTCTGGCCATGGCTACACCTTC.

This chain joins TRBV6-5 and TRBJ1-2, with a weak D call TRBD1 (6 bases). The V end lost 4 bases, the J end lost 2 bases, and 8 bases lay between the germline ends. The CDR3 has 13 residues. Germline loops: CDR1 MNHEY, CDR2 SVGAGI. The chain's CDR3 is CASSSGQNYGYTF. In DNA, the CDR3 is TGTGCCAGCAGTTCTGGACAGAACTATGGCTACACCTTC.

J is TRBJ2-2 and V is TRBV10-2, with D hard to call. Trimming took 4 bases from V and 4 from J, leaving 4 bases between them. This CDR3 is built from 12 residues. Germline assignment: CDR1 WSHSY and CDR2 SAAADI. This CDR3 is CASSALTGELFF. The CDR3, as DNA: TGCGCCAGCAGTGCCCTCACCGGGGAGCTGTTTTTT.

The chain has TRBV27 and TRBJ2-7; D remains ambiguous. CDR3 length: 13 amino acids. V was shortened by 6 bases and J by 4 bases, with 13 bases between the two germline ends. Per the germline V gene, CDR1 is MNHEY and CDR2 is SMNVEV (reference sequence). The CDR3 spells CASSLRSEYEQYF. The CDR3 region has the DNA TGTGCCAGCAGCCTTCGGAGTGAATACGAGCAGTACTTC.

The genes are TRBV7-9 and TRBJ1-4; D unresolved. The CDR3 is 16 residues long. Germline V gene sequence: CDR1 SEHNR, CDR2 FQNEAQ (reference sequence). Between the trimmed V and J ends, which lost 2 bases and 0 bases, there was a span of 10 bases. This chain's CDR3 is CASSLSELPTNEKLFF. CDR3 DNA: TGTGCCAGCAGCTTAAGTGAGTTACCAACTAATGAAAAACTGTTTTTT.

The CDR3 DNA follows: TGTGCCATCAGTGACTCCCCCGGGACAGGAGAAAAACTGTTTTTT. Protein sequence: CAISDSPGTGEKLFF. The chain links TRBV10-3 to TRBJ1-4; 8 bases match TRBD1. Germline V gene sequence: CDR1 ENHRY, CDR2 SYGVKD. The CDR3 spans 15 residues. With V trimmed by 3 bases and J by 8 bases, 8 bases remained unmatched.

The chain links TRBV7-9 to TRBJ1-1, with TRBD1 as a possible D gene (5 bases). V was pared by 5 bases and J by 4 bases, with 26 bases between. The CDR3 consists of 18 residues. CDR1 and CDR2 from the germline V gene are SEHNR and FQNEAQ (reference sequence). The CDR3 here is CASSPGPHGFSEITEAFF. CDR3 nucleotides: TGTGCCAGCAGCCCAGGGCCTCACGGGTTCTCGGAGATCACTGAAGCTTTCTTT.

The chain recombines TRBV28 with TRBJ1-2, with 7 bases identical to TRBD1. Trimming at V came to 3 bases and at J to 2 bases, leaving 6 bases not matched to a gene. This CDR3 is built from 15 residues. Germline CDR1 is MDHEN and CDR2 is SYDVKM. This CDR3 is CASSFRWDSNYGYTF. The CDR3 DNA is TGTGCCAGCAGTTTTAGGTGGGACAGCAACTATGGCTACACCTTC.

The chain couples TRBV18 to TRBJ2-2; 11 nucleotides line up with TRBD2. This CDR3 contains 16 residues. V shed 3 bases, J shed 1 base, and the junction held 1 base outside the gene matches. Germline assignment: CDR1 KGHSH and CDR2 LQKENI. This CDR3 is CASSPGLAGNTGELFF. In nucleotides, the CDR3 is TGTGCCAGCTCACCTGGACTAGCGGGGAACACCGGGGAGCTGTTTTTT.

The genes are TRBV19 and TRBJ2-5; D is possibly TRBD2 (7 bases). This CDR3 region has 15 residues. Per the germline V gene, CDR1 is LNHDA and CDR2 is SQIVND (reference sequence). Trimming removed 6 bases at V and 1 base at J, with 15 bases between. The CDR3 sequence: CASRSRGAAQETQYF. The CDR3 region has the DNA TGTGCCAGTAGGTCTCGGGGGGCGGCCCAAGAGACCCAGTACTTC.

The DNA of the CDR3 is TGTGCCAGTAGTACGAAAGGCGGGGGGAGAGAGACCCAGTACTTC. It specifies CASSTKGGGRETQYF. The chain is built from TRBV19 and TRBJ2-5, with TRBD2 matching 8 bases. With 4 bases clipped from V and 4 bases from J, the junction kept 8 bases outside the gene matches. The length of the CDR3 is 15 residues. Per the germline V gene, CDR1 is LNHDA and CDR2 is SQIVND (reference sequence).

The chain employs TRBV10-3 and TRBJ2-7, with 9 bases identical to TRBD1. The junction had 0 bases not matched to a gene; V was cut back by 4 bases and J by 2 bases. The CDR3 loop spans 13 amino acids. In germline, CDR1 is ENHRY, CDR2 SYGVKD. The CDR3 nucleotides are TGTGCCATCAGTGGACAGGGGGCCTACGAGCAGTACTTC. The encoded protein is CAISGQGAYEQYF.

The chain combines TRBV5-1 with TRBJ2-3; D is uncertain. CDR1 is SGHRS and CDR2 is YFSETQ in the germline V gene. CDR3 length equals 14 residues. V lost 7 bases and J 0 bases, leaving 12 bases between the germline ends. The CDR3, as DNA: TGCGCCAGCTCGCGCGGAGATAGCACAGATACGCAGTATTTT. Its protein product is CASSRGDSTDTQYF.

J is TRBJ2-3 and V is TRBV2; D may be TRBD2 (5 bases). The CDR3 is made up of 12 amino acids. Germline CDR1 and CDR2: SNHLY and FYNNEI. With 5 bases removed from V and 9 bases from J, the gap between germline ends came to 12 bases. The CDR3: CASSLRGITQYF. The CDR3 nucleotides read TGTGCCAGCAGTCTCAGAGGGATAACGCAGTATTTT.

V is TRBV6-5 and J is TRBJ1-5, with a tentative D call TRBD1 (6 bases). V was cut by 6 bases and J by 4 bases, with 16 bases left in between. The CDR3 loop spans 15 amino acids. CDR1 MNHEY and CDR2 SVGAGI come from the germline V gene. CDR3 nucleotide sequence: TGTGCCAGCAGCCCCCGACAGGTGATGAATCAGCCCCAGCATTTT. Encoded protein: CASSPRQVMNQPQHF.

This clone came up once. The J gene is TRBJ2-5, the V gene TRBV4-3; D unclear. The CDR3 spans 15 residues. V was cut by 0 bases and J by 3 bases, with 11 bases left in between. Germline CDR1 is LGHNA and CDR2 is YSLEER. The CDR3 region is CASSQDLGSEETQYF. The CDR3 nucleotides read TGCGCCAGCAGCCAAGATCTAGGAAGCGAAGAGACCCAGTACTTC.